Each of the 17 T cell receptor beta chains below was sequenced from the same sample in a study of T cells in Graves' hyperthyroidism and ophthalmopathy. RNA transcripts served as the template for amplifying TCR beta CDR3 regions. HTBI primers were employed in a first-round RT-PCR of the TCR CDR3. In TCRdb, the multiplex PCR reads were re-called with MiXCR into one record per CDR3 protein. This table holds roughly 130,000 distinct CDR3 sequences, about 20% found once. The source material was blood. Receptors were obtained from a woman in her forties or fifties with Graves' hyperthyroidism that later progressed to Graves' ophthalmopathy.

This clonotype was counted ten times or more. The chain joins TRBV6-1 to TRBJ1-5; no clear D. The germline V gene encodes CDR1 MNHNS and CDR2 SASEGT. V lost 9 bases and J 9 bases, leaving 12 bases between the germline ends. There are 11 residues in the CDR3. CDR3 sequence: CASYDQGPQHF. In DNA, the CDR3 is TGTGCCAGTTACGATCAAGGGCCCCAGCATTTT.

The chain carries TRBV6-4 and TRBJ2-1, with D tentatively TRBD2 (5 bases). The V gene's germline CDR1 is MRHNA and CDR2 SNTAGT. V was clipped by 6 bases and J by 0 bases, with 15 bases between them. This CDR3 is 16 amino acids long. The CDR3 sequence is CASSSSFQSSYNEQFF. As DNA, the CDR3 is TGTGCCAGCAGCTCTAGCTTCCAGAGCTCCTACAATGAGCAGTTCTTC.

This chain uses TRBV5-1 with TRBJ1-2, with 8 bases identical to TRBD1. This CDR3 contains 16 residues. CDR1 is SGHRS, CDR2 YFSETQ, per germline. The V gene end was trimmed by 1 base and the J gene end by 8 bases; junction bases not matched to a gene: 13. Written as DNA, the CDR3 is TGCGCCAGCAGCTTGTCAGGTGACAGGGGTTACGGCGGCTACACCTTC. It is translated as CASSLSGDRGYGGYTF.

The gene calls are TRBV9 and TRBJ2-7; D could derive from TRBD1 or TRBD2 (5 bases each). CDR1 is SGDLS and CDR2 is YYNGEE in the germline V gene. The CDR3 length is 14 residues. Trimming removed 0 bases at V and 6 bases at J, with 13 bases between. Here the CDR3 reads CASSVGGVSAEQYF. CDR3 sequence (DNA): TGTGCCAGCAGCGTAGGAGGGGTTAGTGCCGAGCAGTACTTC.

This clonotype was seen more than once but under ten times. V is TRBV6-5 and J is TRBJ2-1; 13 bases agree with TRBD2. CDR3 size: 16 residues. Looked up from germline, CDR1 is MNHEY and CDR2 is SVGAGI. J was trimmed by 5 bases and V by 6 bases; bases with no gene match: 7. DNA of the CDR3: TGTGCCAGCAGACGAACCGGGACTAGCGGGGACAATGAGCAGTTCTTC. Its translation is CASRRTGTSGDNEQFF.

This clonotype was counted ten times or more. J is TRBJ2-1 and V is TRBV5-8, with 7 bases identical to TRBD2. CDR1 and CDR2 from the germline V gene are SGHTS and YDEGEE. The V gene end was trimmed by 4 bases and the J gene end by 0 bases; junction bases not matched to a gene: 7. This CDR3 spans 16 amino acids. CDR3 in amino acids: CASSPGGLASYNEQFF. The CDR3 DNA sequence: TGTGCCAGCAGCCCGGGGGGACTGGCCTCCTACAATGAGCAGTTCTTC.

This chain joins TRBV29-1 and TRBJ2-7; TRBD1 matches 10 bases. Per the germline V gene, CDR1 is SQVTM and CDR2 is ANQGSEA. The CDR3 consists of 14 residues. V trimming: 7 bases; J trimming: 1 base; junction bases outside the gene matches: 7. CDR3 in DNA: TGCAGCGGAATTACGGGACAGGGGTCCTACGAGCAGTACTTC. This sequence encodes CSGITGQGSYEQYF.

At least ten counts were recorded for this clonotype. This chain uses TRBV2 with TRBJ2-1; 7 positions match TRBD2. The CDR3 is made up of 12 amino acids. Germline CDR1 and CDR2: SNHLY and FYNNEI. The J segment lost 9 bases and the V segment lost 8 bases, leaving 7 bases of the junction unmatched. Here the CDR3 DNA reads TGTGCCAGCCGCACTAGCGAGGCTGAGCAGTTCTTC. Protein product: CASRTSEAEQFF. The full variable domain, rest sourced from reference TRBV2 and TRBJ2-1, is EPEVTQTPSHQVTQMGQEVILRCVPISNHLYFYWYRQILGQKVEFLVSFYNNEISEKSEIFDDQFSVERPDGSNFTLKIRSTKLEDSAMYFCASRTSEAEQFFGPGTRLTVL.

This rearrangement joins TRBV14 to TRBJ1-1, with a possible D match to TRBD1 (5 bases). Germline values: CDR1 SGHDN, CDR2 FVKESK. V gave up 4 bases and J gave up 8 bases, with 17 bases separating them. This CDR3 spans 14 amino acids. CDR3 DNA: TGTGCCAGCAGCCGCGCTTCAGGGATCTCCGAAGCTTTCTTT. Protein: CASSRASGISEAFF.

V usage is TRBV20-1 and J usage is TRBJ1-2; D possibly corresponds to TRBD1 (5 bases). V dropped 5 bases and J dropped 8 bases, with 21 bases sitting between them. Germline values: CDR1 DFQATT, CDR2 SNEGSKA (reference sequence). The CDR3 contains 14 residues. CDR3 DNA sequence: TGCAGTGCTTGGAGGGACGCCCGGTCTTTCGGCTACACCTTC. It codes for CSAWRDARSFGYTF.

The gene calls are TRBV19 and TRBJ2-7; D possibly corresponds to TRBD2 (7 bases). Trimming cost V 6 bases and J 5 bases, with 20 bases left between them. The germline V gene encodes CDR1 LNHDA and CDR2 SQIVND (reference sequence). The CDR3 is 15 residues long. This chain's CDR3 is CASRDRRGGDHEQYF. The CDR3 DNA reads TGTGCCAGTAGGGATAGAAGAGGGGGGGACCACGAGCAGTACTTC.

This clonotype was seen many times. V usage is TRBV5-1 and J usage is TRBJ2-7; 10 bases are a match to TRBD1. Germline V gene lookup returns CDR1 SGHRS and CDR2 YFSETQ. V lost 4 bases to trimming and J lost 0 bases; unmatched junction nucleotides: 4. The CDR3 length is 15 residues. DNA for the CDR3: TGCGCCAGCAGCCCCAGGACAGGGGGCTCCTACGAGCAGTACTTC. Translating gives CASSPRTGGSYEQYF. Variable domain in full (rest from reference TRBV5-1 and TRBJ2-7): KAGVTQTPRYLIKTRGQQVTLSCSPISGHRSVSWYQQTPGQGLQFLFEYFSETQRNKGNFPGRFSGRQFSNSRSEMNVSTLELGDSALYLCASSPRTGGSYEQYFGPGTRLTVT.

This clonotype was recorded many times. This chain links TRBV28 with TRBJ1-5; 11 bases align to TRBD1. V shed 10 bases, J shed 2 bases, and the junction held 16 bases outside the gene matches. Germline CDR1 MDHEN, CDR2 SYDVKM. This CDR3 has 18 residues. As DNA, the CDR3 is TGTGCCATCGGGACAGGGGGATTGATGGGTCAGGGCAATCAGCCCCAGCATTTT. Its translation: CAIGTGGLMGQGNQPQHF.

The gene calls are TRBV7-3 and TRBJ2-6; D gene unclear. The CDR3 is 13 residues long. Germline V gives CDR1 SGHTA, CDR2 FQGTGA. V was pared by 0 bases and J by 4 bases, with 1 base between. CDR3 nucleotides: TGTGCCAGCAGCTTAACAGGGGCCAACGTCCTGACTTTC. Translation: CASSLTGANVLTF. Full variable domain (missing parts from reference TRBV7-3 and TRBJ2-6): GAGVSQTPSNKVTEKGKYVELRCDPISGHTALYWYRQSLGQGPEFLIYFQGTGAADDSGLPNDRFFAVRPEGSVSTLKIQRTERGDSAVYLCASSLTGANVLTFGAGSRLTVL.

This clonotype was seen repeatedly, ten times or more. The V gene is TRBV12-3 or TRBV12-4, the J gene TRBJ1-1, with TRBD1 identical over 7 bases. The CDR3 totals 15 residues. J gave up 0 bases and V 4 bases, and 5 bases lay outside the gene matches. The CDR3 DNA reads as TGTGCCAGCAGTTACCGTGGGACAGTGAACACTGAAGCTTTCTTT. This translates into CASSYRGTVNTEAFF.

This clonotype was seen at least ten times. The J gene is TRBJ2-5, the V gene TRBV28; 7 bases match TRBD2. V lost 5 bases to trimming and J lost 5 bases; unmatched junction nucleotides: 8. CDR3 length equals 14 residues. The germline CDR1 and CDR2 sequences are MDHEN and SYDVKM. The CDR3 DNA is TGTGCCAGCAGTATGACTAGCAGGTTCGAGACCCAGTACTTC. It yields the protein CASSMTSRFETQYF.

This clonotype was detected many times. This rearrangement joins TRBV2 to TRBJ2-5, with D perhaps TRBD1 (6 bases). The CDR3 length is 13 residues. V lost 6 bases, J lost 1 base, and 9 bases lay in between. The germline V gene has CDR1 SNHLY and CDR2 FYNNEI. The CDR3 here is CASRKDSQETQYF. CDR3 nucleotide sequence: TGTGCCAGCAGGAAGGACAGCCAAGAGACCCAGTACTTC.